These T cell receptor beta chains were read from a single sample in a study of control samples from healthy donors and cancer patients. Method: immunoSEQ multiplex PCR; TCRdb's copy keeps in-frame clones and lacks some. The repertoire holds 390,000 or so clones, with 80% to 95% as singletons. Sequenced sample: PBMCs. The receptor set was obtained from a man between 40 and 49 years old with head and neck cancer. The CDR3 runs from the conserved cysteine through the conserved F or W. The D gene is left open where the match is weak. Rows may omit the clone size; those that give it use once, few, many or a size class.

J | V | size | D | CDR3 | DNA
TRBJ1-2 | TRBV24-1 | few | - | CATSDSQGRGYTF | TGTGCCACCAGTGATTCACAGGGCCGTGGCTACACCTTC
TRBJ2-5 | TRBV5-1 | - | - | CASSLGQGGETQYF | TGCGCCAGCAGCTTGGGGCAGGGTGGGGAGACCCAGTACTTC
TRBJ2-7 | TRBV6-5 | - | - | CASRPGVGYDEQYF | TGTGCCAGCAGGCCTGGAGTTGGTTATGACGAGCAGTACTTC
TRBJ1-1 | TRBV7-2 | - | - | CASSLAGTRNTEAFF | TGTGCCAGCAGCTTAGCGGGAACCCGGAACACTGAAGCTTTCTTT
TRBJ1-5 | TRBV24-1 | - | - | CATSDRGTGSNQPQHF | TGTGCCACCAGTGATAGGGGTACGGGAAGCAATCAGCCCCAGCATTTT
TRBJ1-3 | TRBV18 | - | TRBD1 | CASSPDRALGNTIYF | TGTGCCAGCTCACCGGACAGGGCCCTTGGAAACACCATATATTTT
TRBJ2-5 | TRBV10-3 | - | - | CAISESVRWDQQETQYF | TGTGCCATCAGTGAGTCGGTGAGGTGGGATCAGCAAGAGACCCAGTACTTC
TRBJ2-1 | TRBV3-1/TRBV3-2 | - | - | CASSPGTAYNEQFF | TGTGCCAGCAGCCCCGGGACGGCTTACAATGAGCAGTTCTTC
TRBJ2-2 | TRBV5-5 | once | - | CASSLILQTNTGELFF | TGTGCCAGCAGCTTGATCCTCCAAACGAACACCGGGGAGCTGTTTTTT
TRBJ2-1 | TRBV6-1 | - | TRBD2 | CASSEELAGKYNEQFF | TGTGCCAGCAGTGAAGAACTAGCGGGGAAGTACAATGAGCAGTTCTTC
TRBJ1-4 | TRBV28 | - | - | CASSLFAHSTNEKLFF | TGTGCCAGCAGTTTATTTGCCCACTCAACTAATGAAAAACTGTTTTTT
TRBJ2-7 | TRBV9 | - | TRBD1 | CASSVGQGVREQYF | TGTGCCAGCAGCGTAGGACAGGGAGTTCGCGAGCAGTACTTC
TRBJ2-5 | TRBV5-1 | - | - | CASSLLGRLGETQYF | TGCGCCAGCAGCTTACTAGGGCGGCTCGGAGAGACCCAGTACTTC
TRBJ2-7 | TRBV28 | - | TRBD1 | CASTPSAGGYEQYF | TGTGCCAGCACTCCCTCTGCAGGGGGCTACGAGCAGTACTTC
TRBJ2-1 | TRBV10-3 | - | - | CAISEPRGALGGYNEQFF | TGTGCCATCAGTGAGCCCAGGGGGGCACTAGGCGGGTACAATGAGCAGTTCTTC
TRBJ1-3 | TRBV9 | - | - | CASSAAMWGFLGNTIYF | TGTGCCAGCAGCGCCGCAATGTGGGGCTTTCTCGGAAACACCATATATTTT
TRBJ1-1 | TRBV30 | once | TRBD1 | CAWGQGGATEAFF | TGTGCCTGGGGACAGGGGGGGGCAACTGAAGCTTTCTTT
TRBJ1-3 | TRBV10-3 | - | - | CAISRTAGLNTIYF | TGTGCCATCAGCAGGACAGCGGGATTAAACACCATATATTTT
TRBJ1-2 | TRBV28 | - | TRBD1 | CASSFRLLQGRRGYGYTF | TGTGCCAGCAGTTTTCGGCTACTACAGGGGAGGAGAGGCTATGGCTACACCTTC
TRBJ1-2 | TRBV5-8 | - | - | CASSLDSWAGNYGYTF | TGTGCCAGCAGCTTGGATTCGTGGGCCGGGAACTATGGCTACACCTTC
TRBJ2-3 | TRBV6-1 | - | - | CASSEAAGASDTQYF | TGTGCCAGCAGTGAAGCGGCGGGGGCGTCCGATACGCAGTATTTT
TRBJ1-6 | TRBV9 | - | - | CASGARLNSPLHF | TGTGCCAGCGGGGCCAGACTAAATTCACCCCTCCACTTT
TRBJ1-5 | TRBV10-3 | few | - | CAIRGENQPQHF | TGTGCCATCCGCGGGGAAAATCAGCCCCAGCATTTT
TRBJ1-5 | TRBV5-6 | few | - | CASSLGGRPQPQHF | TGTGCCAGCAGCTTGGGCGGACGTCCCCAGCCCCAGCATTTT
TRBJ1-4 | TRBV9 | - | TRBD1 | CASSVGGETGGLGEKLFF | TGTGCCAGCAGCGTCGGAGGCGAGACAGGGGGTTTAGGTGAAAAACTGTTTTTT
TRBJ2-3 | TRBV19 | - | TRBD2 | CASSLQRLAGGGGPQYF | TGTGCCAGTAGCCTCCAGAGGCTAGCGGGAGGTGGGGGGCCGCAGTATTTT
TRBJ1-1 | TRBV30 | - | - | CAWSHNTEAFF | TGTGCCTGGAGTCATAACACTGAAGCTTTCTTT
TRBJ1-5 | TRBV7-4 | - | TRBD1 | CASSLEPDRVGPLYSNQPQHF | TGTGCCAGCAGCTTAGAGCCTGACAGGGTGGGCCCCCTTTATAGCAATCAGCCCCAGCATTTT
TRBJ1-1 | TRBV12-3/TRBV12-4 | - | - | CASGRLGTEAFF | TGTGCCAGCGGGAGGTTGGGAACTGAAGCTTTCTTT
TRBJ2-7 | TRBV9 | - | TRBD1 | CASSASAYPPGQGADEQYF | TGTGCCAGCAGCGCCTCGGCGTATCCTCCGGGACAGGGGGCGGACGAGCAGTACTTC
TRBJ1-2 | TRBV27 | - | - | CASSLSRGAGTNYGYTF | TGTGCCAGCAGTTTATCGAGGGGGGCCGGAACTAACTATGGCTACACCTTC
TRBJ1-1 | TRBV6-5 | - | - | CASCTPGARTEAFF | TGTGCCAGCTGCACGCCAGGGGCGAGGACTGAAGCTTTCTTT
TRBJ2-5 | TRBV5-1 | - | TRBD2 | CASNRRAGGLETQYF | TGCGCCAGCAACCGACGAGCGGGAGGGCTAGAGACCCAGTACTTC
TRBJ2-3 | TRBV7-3 | - | TRBD2 | CASSRTSGGTDTQYF | TGTGCCAGCAGCCGGACTAGCGGGGGGACAGATACGCAGTATTTT
TRBJ1-2 | TRBV28 | - | - | CASTLRWGNYGYTF | TGTGCCAGCACCCTTAGATGGGGTAACTATGGCTACACCTTC
TRBJ1-3 | TRBV5-1 | - | TRBD1 | CASSLPGGSGNTIYF | TGCGCCAGCAGCTTGCCAGGGGGTTCTGGAAACACCATATATTTT
TRBJ1-2 | TRBV4-3 | - | - | CASSPALARSSYTF | TGCGCCAGCAGCCCCGCCTTGGCCCGGAGTAGCTACACCTTC
TRBJ2-7 | TRBV3-1/TRBV3-2 | - | TRBD1 | CASSQFGQGAYEQYF | TGTGCCAGCAGCCAATTCGGACAGGGAGCCTACGAGCAGTACTTC
TRBJ1-2 | TRBV5-1 | - | - | CASSPEDSVVGDGYTF | TGCGCCAGCAGCCCCGAGGATTCGGTTGTTGGGGATGGCTACACCTTC
TRBJ1-1 | TRBV19 | - | - | CASSPVPPEAFF | TGTGCCAGTAGTCCCGTTCCACCTGAAGCTTTCTTT
TRBJ1-6 | TRBV4-1 | once | - | CASSAPARDYNSPLHF | TGCGCCAGCAGTGCCCCGGCCAGGGACTATAATTCACCCCTCCACTTT
TRBJ2-5 | TRBV25-1 | - | - | CASSARAGLQETQYF | TGTGCCAGCAGTGCGCGGGCAGGGCTCCAAGAGACCCAGTACTTC
TRBJ2-7 | TRBV29-1 | - | - | CSVVQVRTSTYEQYF | TGCAGCGTTGTTCAGGTTAGGACATCGACCTACGAGCAGTACTTC
TRBJ2-7 | TRBV5-6 | - | TRBD2 | CASRRGLVDEQYF | TGTGCCAGCAGACGGGGACTAGTAGACGAGCAGTACTTC
TRBJ2-1 | TRBV5-1 | - | TRBD2 | CASSSTSGSSYNEQFF | TGCGCCAGCAGCTCGACTAGCGGGAGCTCCTACAATGAGCAGTTCTTC
TRBJ2-3 | TRBV24-1 | - | TRBD2 | CATSATGLAGGEGPDTQYF | TGTGCCACCAGTGCAACCGGGCTAGCGGGCGGGGAAGGTCCAGATACGCAGTATTTT
TRBJ1-2 | TRBV2 | - | TRBD1 | CASRLRGQGGDGYTF | TGTGCCAGCAGACTCCGGGGACAGGGGGGCGATGGCTACACCTTC
TRBJ1-3 | TRBV6-2/TRBV6-3 | - | TRBD1 | CASSRQGGGNTIYF | TGTGCCAGCAGCAGACAGGGCGGTGGAAACACCATATATTTT
TRBJ2-6 | TRBV5-1 | once | - | CASSIAATPGANVLTF | TGCGCCAGCAGCATCGCCGCTACACCTGGGGCCAACGTCCTGACTTTC